This TCR beta chain was profiled in a study of T cells in Graves' hyperthyroidism and ophthalmopathy. For this clonotype: The target antigen is unknown.

The CDR3 contains 17 residues. Germline V lookup: CDR1 MNHEY, CDR2 SMNVEV (reference sequence). V gave up 5 bases and J gave up 2 bases; unmatched junction bases: 9. Study-level points and caveats: Researchers report that a 13 V-J model separated ophthalmopathy from stable hyperthyroidism. For ophthalmopathy, model prediction preceded onset by a median about 6 months.

The authors obtained PBMCs from 7.5 to 10 ml of fresh peripheral blood. It was RNA transcripts that yielded the amplified TCR beta CDR3 regions. The study used the HTBI primer set for a first-round RT-PCR of the TCR CDR3. One entry per CDR3 protein results from TCRdb running MiXCR on the multiplex PCR reads. The sample lists more than 500,000 distinct CDR3 sequences, 15% to 20% occurring once. The chain uses TRBV27 and TRBJ2-6; the match to TRBD2 covers 7 bases. The receptor was isolated from a woman between 25 and 40 years old with Graves' hyperthyroidism. The specimen sequenced was blood. CDR3 region: CASSGGREGTGANVLTF. CDR3 DNA sequence: TGTGCCAGCAGTGGGGGTAGGGAGGGGACTGGGGCCAACGTCCTGACTTTC.